The present T cell receptor beta chain was sequenced within a study of T cells expressing NK-cell markers. CDR3 length: 16 residues. Germline loops: CDR1 DFQATT, CDR2 SNEGSKA (reference sequence). TCRdb reanalyzed the 5' RACE reads and collapses them to one entry per CDR3 protein, without DNA. The sample holds 130,000 to 150,000 distinct CDR3 sequences. This receptor was obtained from a man between 18 and 29 years old in good health. The sequenced material came from blood T cells: a sorted CD56 or NKG2C T cell subset, CD4+ or CD8+ T cells, or bulk PBMC T cells (not recorded which). The rearrangement uses TRBV20-1 and TRBJ2-1; TCRdb picks TRBD2, but there is no DNA to check that call. This chain's CDR3 is CSAPGTTSGSSDEQFF.